Following are 6 T cell receptor beta chains from one sample sequenced in a study of blood T cell repertoires in COVID-19. Sequencing was performed with immunoSEQ multiplex PCR; in TCRdb, only in-frame clones are kept and a portion is missing. This table has under 45,000 clones, around 88% appearing once. Sequencing was carried out using peripheral blood. These receptors came from an elderly woman with active or convalescent COVID-19.

This rearrangement joins TRBV7-9 to TRBJ2-7, with D maybe TRBD1 (6 bases). From germline, CDR1 is SEHNR and CDR2 FQNEAQ (reference sequence). V lost 2 bases, J lost 2 bases, and 10 bases lay in between. The CDR3 has 14 residues. In DNA form, the CDR3 reads TGTGCCAGCAGCTTATCCTACAGGGCCTACGAGCAGTACTTC. Its protein is CASSLSYRAYEQYF.

V is TRBV10-3 and J is TRBJ1-5; 9 bases line up with TRBD1. The V gene end was trimmed by 5 bases and the J gene end by 1 base; junction bases not matched to a gene: 6. CDR3 length: 16 residues. Germline values: CDR1 ENHRY, CDR2 SYGVKD. The CDR3 sequence is CAISPTGTGSNQPQHF. In nucleotides, the CDR3 is TGTGCCATCAGTCCTACCGGGACAGGGAGCAATCAGCCCCAGCATTTT.

CDR3 loop: CASSIGGRETQYF. The CDR3 coding sequence is TGTGCCAGTAGTATAGGTGGGAGGGAGACCCAGTACTTC. The rearrangement links TRBV19 to TRBJ2-5; weak D call: TRBD2 (6 bases). The CDR3 has 13 amino acids. Germline CDR1 LNHDA, CDR2 SQIVND (reference sequence). The germline V and J ends were trimmed by 1 base and 5 bases, with 8 bases remaining between them.

The V call is TRBV7-2, the J call TRBJ1-5; no definite D call. CDR3 length: 12 amino acids. V was cut by 3 bases and J by 9 bases, with 9 bases left in between. Germline V CDR1 and CDR2: SGHTA, FQGNSA. CDR3 in DNA: TGTGCCAGCAGCTTGGGAGGGATGCCCCAGCATTTT. The encoded protein is CASSLGGMPQHF. Together with reference TRBV7-2 and TRBJ1-5, the CDR3 gives the full variable domain: GAGVSQSPSNKVTEKGKDVELRCDPISGHTALYWYRQSLGQGLEFLIYFQGNSAPDKSGLPSDRFSAERTGGSVSTLTIQRTQQEDSAVYLCASSLGGMPQHFGDGTRLSIL.

The chain carries TRBV7-2 and TRBJ2-6, with D uncertain. The germline gives CDR1 SGHTA, CDR2 FQGNSA. The CDR3 loop spans 14 amino acids. V gave up 4 bases and J gave up 0 bases, with 4 bases separating them. The CDR3 protein is CASSSYSGANVLTF. Written as DNA, the CDR3 is TGTGCCAGCAGCTCTTACTCTGGGGCCAACGTCCTGACTTTC.

The rearrangement joins TRBV3-1 (or the pseudogene TRBV3-2) to TRBJ1-5; 10 bases map to TRBD1. After removal of 4 bases from V and 7 bases from J, the junction contained 4 bases not matched to a gene. The length of the CDR3 is 14 residues. CDR1 is LGHDT, CDR2 YNNKEL, per germline (reference sequence). CDR3 nucleotides: TGTGCCAGCAGCCCCGACAGGGGGCTGCAGCCCCAGCATTTT. Its translation is CASSPDRGLQPQHF.